This T cell receptor (beta chain) was sequenced in a study of cytomegalovirus exposure and HLA in healthy donors. Overall study: Among the approximately 400 donors who were genotyped, about 86% fell in the genetic ancestry cluster that is associated with self-reported Caucasian donors. Findings and caveats of the study: The sole available immune exposure information was CMV serostatus. As was reported, the classifier diagnosed cytomegalovirus status with high specificity and sensitivity.

On this clone itself: Its antigen is unknown. One end of the junction is discordant with germline, which a read error may explain.

Use of 60 Vbeta and 13 Jbeta primers characterized the PCR. Libraries were prepared by immunoSEQ multiplex PCR; TCRdb keeps only in-frame clonotypes and omits some of them. The sample includes around 210,000 clones. The origin of this receptor is a woman aged 25 to 39 in good health and CMV-seropositive. The specimen was PBMCs.

CDR3 in DNA: TGTGCCAGCAGTTTATATGACAGGGGGCGGGAATTC. This sequence encodes CASSLYDRGREF. This chain links TRBV28 with TRBJ2-7, with 10 nucleotides matching TRBD1. Germline assignment: CDR1 MDHEN and CDR2 SYDVKM. The CDR3 consists of 12 residues.